This TCR beta chain was found in a study of technical replicates of blood from a handful of donors. Data came from immunoSEQ multiplex PCR; TCRdb stores just in-frame clones and leaves some out. Here the sample spans 55,000 to 75,000 clones, about 92% being singletons. The germline V gene encodes CDR1 SGHRS and CDR2 YFSETQ. Germline trimming cut 4 bases from V and 5 bases from J; bases unmatched to any gene: 7. CDR3 length equals 14 residues. The V call is TRBV5-1, the J call TRBJ2-7; 9 bases match TRBD2. The specimen sequenced was T cells isolated from PBMCs. The TCR was taken from a human donor in good health. CDR3: CASSAGGPLNEQYF. Written as DNA, the CDR3 is TGCGCCAGCAGCGCGGGAGGGCCTCTGAACGAGCAGTACTTC.